The 11 T cell receptor beta chains given below trace back to one sample, sequenced in a study of beta chain features in type 1 diabetes. Sequenced material consisted of expressed TCRB transcripts (all of the isolated RNA was reverse transcribed). Some clones are missing from TCRdb's copy, which holds only in-frame ones; the method was immunoSEQ multiplex PCR. The sample contains 220,000 or so clones, about 70% of which appear only once. Sample: naive CD4+ T cells from blood. The receptors were sampled from a man aged 25 to 40 in good health.

The rearrangement joins TRBV5-4 to TRBJ2-3; a weak D match, TRBD1 (6 bases). The CDR3 is made up of 13 amino acids. With 6 bases removed from V and 3 bases from J, the gap between germline ends came to 11 bases. CDR1 is SGHNT, CDR2 YYREEE, per germline (reference sequence). DNA for the CDR3: TGTGCCAGCATGAAACAGGGAACAGATACGCAGTATTTT. This translates into CASMKQGTDTQYF.

The rearrangement joins TRBV7-2 to TRBJ2-7; no clear D. This CDR3 region has 14 residues. The V gene's germline CDR1 is SGHTA and CDR2 FQGNSA. With 1 base removed from V and 0 bases from J, the gap between germline ends came to 7 bases. The CDR3 loop reads CASSLGELSYEQYF. The DNA of the CDR3 is TGTGCCAGCAGCTTAGGCGAGCTCTCCTACGAGCAGTACTTC.

The genes are TRBV30 and TRBJ2-7, with D uncertain. The CDR3 is 11 amino acids. The germline CDR1 and CDR2 sequences are GTSNPN and SVGIG (reference sequence). Trimming left V 3 bases short and J 9 bases short, with 12 bases between. The CDR3 DNA reads as TGTGCCTGGAGCGCCATTGCCGGGCAGTACTTC. Residues: CAWSAIAGQYF.

This clone has just a few counts. The V gene is TRBV10-3, the J gene TRBJ2-5, with D perhaps given as TRBD1 or TRBD2 (5 bases each). The CDR3 has 13 residues. V gave up 6 bases and J gave up 5 bases, with 13 bases separating them. Germline lookup yields CDR1 ENHRY and CDR2 SYGVKD. The CDR3 loop is CAISRDLGETQYF. CDR3 nucleotides: TGTGCCATCAGCCGGGACCTCGGTGAGACCCAGTACTTC.

This chain connects TRBV2 to TRBJ1-1; TRBD1 matches at 7 bases. The CDR3 runs 13 residues. Trimming at V came to 8 bases and at J to 2 bases, leaving 5 bases not matched to a gene. Germline CDR1 reads SNHLY; CDR2 reads FYNNEI. The CDR3 nucleotides read TGTGCCAGCTCATGGGACAGCAACACTGAAGCTTTCTTT. This sequence encodes CASSWDSNTEAFF. The entire variable domain, with the rest obtained from reference TRBV2 and TRBJ1-1, is as follows: EPEVTQTPSHQVTQMGQEVILRCVPISNHLYFYWYRQILGQKVEFLVSFYNNEISEKSEIFDDQFSVERPDGSNFTLKIRSTKLEDSAMYFCASSWDSNTEAFFGQGTRLTVV.

J is TRBJ2-3 and V is TRBV29-1, with 11 bases lining up with TRBD2. Germline CDR1 is SQVTM and CDR2 is ANQGSEA. Germline trimming cut 3 bases from V and 2 bases from J; bases unmatched to any gene: 4. CDR3 length equals 15 residues. The DNA of the CDR3 is TGCAGCGTTGAGACTAGCGGGACTCCCACAGATACGCAGTATTTT. Translated, it gives CSVETSGTPTDTQYF.

A remark on this clone: Other nucleotide sequences from this sample produce the same CDR3. The CDR3: CAWSLVTGELFF. CDR3 DNA sequence: TGTGCCTGGAGTTTGGTGACCGGGGAGCTGTTTTTT. V is TRBV30 and J is TRBJ2-2; no firm D call. The CDR3 loop spans 12 amino acids. The germline V gene encodes CDR1 GTSNPN and CDR2 SVGIG (reference sequence). V lost 2 bases to trimming and J lost 5 bases, with 6 bases between them.

In its sample, this clone was seen once. This chain uses TRBV29-1 with TRBJ2-6, with D tentatively TRBD2 (6 bases). This CDR3 region has 18 residues. Germline V gives CDR1 SQVTM, CDR2 ANQGSEA. Trimming removed 5 bases at V and 0 bases at J, with 20 bases between. DNA of the CDR3: TGCAGCGTTAGGGGCGGGGAATACCCTCGCTCTGGGGCCAACGTCCTGACTTTC. Its translation is CSVRGGEYPRSGANVLTF.

The chain couples TRBV7-2 to TRBJ2-3, with a possible D match to TRBD1 (5 bases). With 2 bases removed from V and 14 bases from J, the gap between germline ends came to 14 bases. This CDR3 has 12 amino acids. The germline CDR1 and CDR2 sequences are SGHTA and FQGNSA. The chain's CDR3 is CASSLWQGHWYF. DNA of the CDR3: TGTGCCAGCAGCTTATGGCAGGGTCATTGGTATTTT.

This clone was seen once. The CDR3: CASSEYGGNTEAFF. The CDR3 DNA sequence: TGTGCCAGCAGTGAATACGGGGGGAACACTGAAGCTTTCTTT. The chain is built from TRBV25-1 and TRBJ1-1; TRBD1 might be the D (5 bases). The V end lost 0 bases, the J end lost 1 base, and 6 bases lay between the germline ends. CDR3 length equals 14 residues. Germline assignment: CDR1 MGHDK and CDR2 SYGVNS.

This chain links TRBV29-1 with TRBJ2-3, with D hard to call. V was cut by 6 bases and J by 2 bases, with 12 bases left in between. This CDR3 spans 13 amino acids. Germline lookup yields CDR1 SQVTM and CDR2 ANQGSEA. The CDR3 DNA sequence: TGCAGCGTATCGACGGAATACACAGATACGCAGTATTTT. It encodes CSVSTEYTDTQYF.